The sequence of this T cell receptor (beta chain) was determined in a study of cytomegalovirus exposure and HLA in healthy donors. The PCR used 60 Vbeta and 13 Jbeta primers. Assay used: immunoSEQ multiplex PCR; TCRdb lists only in-frame clones, some missing. The table shows about 150,000 clones, with around 63% occurring only once. The V gene lost 3 bases and the J gene lost 8 bases, with 11 bases spanning the gap. Germline V gene lookup returns CDR1 SSHAT and CDR2 FNYEAQ (reference sequence). The CDR3 has 13 amino acids. The sequence was collected from a human donor in good health. The specimen sequenced was PBMCs. The chain couples TRBV7-7 to TRBJ2-4, with a weak D call TRBD2 (6 bases). The CDR3 spells CASSFSGSDIQYF. The CDR3 nucleotides are TGTGCCAGCAGCTTCTCCGGGAGTGACATTCAGTACTTC.